The present T cell receptor (beta chain) was sequenced within a study of control samples from healthy donors and cancer patients (TCRdb year 2020). Trimming removed 3 bases from V and 4 bases from J; the gene matches leave 9 bases unexplained. The germline V gene yields KGHSH for CDR1 and LQKENI for CDR2. Reading from cysteine to phenylalanine, the CDR3 counts 17 amino acids. Only the CDR3 region is kept as DNA, spanning 51 bases read in frame from base 1. Libraries were built with the immunoSEQ multiplex PCR assay. TCRdb provides this immuneACCESS table in a form limited to in-frame rearrangements. Some clones are lacking; in checked studies, under half of them reflect an unresolved V gene, and why the rest are absent is not known. The sample records roughly 170,000 clones, approximately 92% of which are singletons. The ten biggest clones cover over 1.1% of the sample. Turning to this clone: Its antigen is not yet known. There are no base qualities to consult, and no much larger clone falls within one base.

Sequencing was performed on blood. This sequence uses TRBV18 and TRBJ2-5; TRBD2 aligns with 12 central bases. The receptor was isolated from a man aged 18 to 29 in good health. The CDR3: CASSPILAGGPGETQYF. The DNA sequence reads TGTGCCAGCTCACCGATCCTAGCGGGGGGGCCAGGAGAGACCCAGTACTTC.